Listed below are T cell receptor beta chains from one sample, sequenced in a study of blood T cell repertoires in COVID-19. Clones were sequenced by immunoSEQ multiplex PCR, and TCRdb holds only the in-frame ones, with some missing. The repertoire has approximately 5,800 clones, 84% of them found once; the top ten carry around 13%. Sequencing was done on a sample of peripheral blood. These receptors were obtained from a human donor with active COVID-19. The donor label of this sample is uncertain. The CDR3 runs from the conserved cysteine through the conserved F or W. D genes are given only for firm matches. A clone size is listed for some rows: how often the clone was seen (once, few, many), or a class if it is expanded.

J	D	V	size	CDR3	DNA
TRBJ2-1	TRBD2	TRBV19	-	CASSIKGGAASGRSDEQFF	TGTGCCAGTAGTATAAAGGGAGGGGCTGCTAGCGGGAGATCTGATGAGCAGTTCTTC
TRBJ2-2	TRBD1	TRBV19	-	CASTTGTGPTGELFF	TGTGCCAGTACCACCGGGACAGGGCCCACCGGGGAGCTGTTTTTT
TRBJ2-3	-	TRBV7-9	-	CASSFGGNPTDTQYF	TGTGCCAGCAGCTTCGGCGGGAACCCCACAGATACGCAGTATTTT
TRBJ2-1	-	TRBV7-6	-	CASSLGRGNNEQFF	TGTGCCAGCAGCTTAGGGAGGGGAAACAATGAGCAGTTCTTC
TRBJ1-6	-	TRBV19	few	CASSTTGLGSPLHF	TGTGCCAGTAGTACCACAGGGTTAGGTTCACCCCTCCACTTT
TRBJ2-7	-	TRBV2	few	CASSTGLGQYF	TGTGCCAGCAGTACAGGGTTGGGGCAGTACTTC
TRBJ2-1	TRBD2	TRBV30	-	CAWSRKRGYNEQFF	TGTGCCTGGAGCCGCAAGCGGGGGTACAATGAGCAGTTCTTC
TRBJ2-1	TRBD2	TRBV29-1	-	CSVEDWTSGSYNEQFF	TGCAGCGTTGAAGATTGGACTAGCGGCTCCTACAATGAGCAGTTCTTC
TRBJ2-7	TRBD1	TRBV12-3/TRBV12-4	-	CASSEGQGHEQYF	TGTGCCAGCAGTGAAGGACAGGGCCACGAGCAGTACTTC
TRBJ1-2	-	TRBV6-5	-	CASGRTPESYGYTF	TGTGCCAGCGGGAGGACGCCGGAGAGCTATGGCTACACCTTC
TRBJ1-2	TRBD1	TRBV3-1/TRBV3-2	-	CASSQSGQGLSGYTF	TGTGCCAGCAGCCAAAGCGGACAGGGGTTGAGTGGCTACACCTTC
TRBJ2-3	-	TRBV6-5	-	CASREGLAFTDTQYF	TGTGCCAGCAGGGAGGGTCTAGCGTTCACAGATACGCAGTATTTT
TRBJ2-4	-	TRBV10-1	-	CASSEGGKIAKNIQYF	TGCGCCAGCAGTGAGGGGGGGAAAATAGCCAAAAACATTCAGTACTTC
TRBJ2-3	-	TRBV14	-	CASSQLVFGGPSARDTQYF	TGTGCCAGCAGCCAACTTGTCTTCGGGGGACCTTCAGCAAGAGATACGCAGTATTTT
TRBJ2-3	TRBD1	TRBV29-1	-	CSVWDRGENTQYF	TGCAGCGTTTGGGACAGGGGGGAAAATACGCAGTATTTT
TRBJ2-1	-	TRBV29-1	large	CSVEVWDSRYNEQFF	TGCAGCGTTGAGGTGTGGGACTCTCGCTACAATGAGCAGTTCTTC
TRBJ2-1	TRBD2	TRBV28	-	CASSSPGTSGIGEQFF	TGTGCCAGCAGTTCCCCCGGGACTAGCGGGATTGGAGAGCAGTTCTTC
TRBJ2-1	TRBD2	TRBV9	-	CASSDASGLYNEQFF	TGTGCCAGCAGCGATGCTAGCGGACTATACAATGAGCAGTTCTTC
TRBJ1-6	-	TRBV5-1	-	CASSLVGTNNSPLHF	TGCGCCAGCAGCTTGGTCGGGACAAATAATTCACCCCTCCACTTT
TRBJ1-6	TRBD1	TRBV5-1	once	CASSLNRQGGLSPLHF	TGCGCCAGCAGCCTCAACAGACAGGGAGGTCTGTCACCCCTCCACTTT
TRBJ2-5	-	TRBV19	-	CASSNLWSTQYF	TGTGCCAGTAGCAACCTCTGGAGTACCCAGTACTTC
TRBJ2-1	-	TRBV18	-	CASSPSMEWVNEQFF	TGTGCCAGCTCACCGAGTATGGAGTGGGTCAATGAGCAGTTCTTC
TRBJ2-6	-	TRBV19	-	CASSTRGGTGRSGANVLTF	TGTGCCAGTAGTACCCGGGGGGGGACAGGGAGGTCTGGGGCCAACGTCCTGACTTTC